The 21 T cell receptor beta chains below come from one sample, sequenced in a study of blood T cell repertoires in COVID-19. Method: immunoSEQ multiplex PCR; TCRdb's copy keeps in-frame clones and lacks some. Among approximately 90,000 clones listed, about 82% were seen once. Sequenced material: peripheral blood. These receptors came from a man aged 45 to 65 with acute or convalescent COVID-19.

This chain's CDR3 is CASSPTGDTEAFF. CDR3 sequence (DNA): TGTGCCAGCTCACCGACAGGGGACACTGAAGCTTTCTTT. The V and J genes are TRBV18 and TRBJ1-1; 8 bases align to TRBD1. The CDR3 loop spans 13 amino acids. Germline lookup yields CDR1 KGHSH and CDR2 LQKENI. The ends lost 3 bases at V and 3 bases at J; junction bases unmatched: 0.

The chain carries TRBV7-2 and TRBJ1-1; 7 positions match TRBD1. CDR3 length equals 13 residues. The V gene's germline CDR1 is SGHTA and CDR2 FQGNSA. V dropped 5 bases and J dropped 4; count of bases not matched to a gene: 4. Here the CDR3 DNA reads TGTGCCAGCAGCGTACCAGGGGGCACTGAAGCTTTCTTT. It specifies CASSVPGGTEAFF. The entire variable domain, with the rest obtained from reference TRBV7-2 and TRBJ1-1, is as follows: GAGVSQSPSNKVTEKGKDVELRCDPISGHTALYWYRQSLGQGLEFLIYFQGNSAPDKSGLPSDRFSAERTGGSVSTLTIQRTQQEDSAVYLCASSVPGGTEAFFGQGTRLTVV.

V gene TRBV5-1 combines with J gene TRBJ2-7; 12 nucleotides line up with TRBD2. Germline values: CDR1 SGHRS, CDR2 YFSETQ. J was trimmed by 2 bases and V by 4 bases; bases with no gene match: 10. The CDR3 runs to 17 residues. Here the CDR3 DNA reads TGCGCCAGCAGCAGAGGGACGACTAGCGGGAGCCCCTACGAGCAGTACTTC. Its protein product is CASSRGTTSGSPYEQYF.

V and J are TRBV27 and TRBJ2-7; 13 positions match TRBD2. V lost 4 bases to trimming and J lost 1 base; unmatched junction nucleotides: 1. This CDR3 contains 15 residues. Per the germline V gene, CDR1 is MNHEY and CDR2 is SMNVEV (reference sequence). CDR3 residues: CASSWTSGGSYEQYF. The CDR3, as DNA: TGTGCCAGCAGTTGGACTAGCGGGGGTTCCTACGAGCAGTACTTC.

The CDR3 DNA sequence: TGTGCCAGCAGCGTCCCGGCGGGAGGAACCGGGGAGCTGTTTTTT. Translating it yields CASSVPAGGTGELFF. The chain employs TRBV9 and TRBJ2-2; the match to TRBD2 covers 8 bases. Trimming removed 2 bases from V and 5 bases from J; junction bases left unmatched: 5. The length of the CDR3 is 15 residues. Germline V gives CDR1 SGDLS, CDR2 YYNGEE.

The chain is built from TRBV11-3 and TRBJ1-3, with 10 nucleotides matching TRBD1. Trimming at V came to 4 bases and at J to 6 bases, leaving 3 bases not matched to a gene. CDR3 length equals 14 residues. In germline, CDR1 is SGHNT, CDR2 YENEEA. The CDR3 DNA follows: TGTGCCAGCAGCTCGACAGGGGGCCAAAACACCATATATTTT. Translation gives CASSSTGGQNTIYF.

The rearrangement joins TRBV30 to TRBJ2-5; 8 nucleotides agree with TRBD1. Looked up from germline, CDR1 is GTSNPN and CDR2 is SVGIG (reference sequence). The junction had 9 bases not matched to a gene; V was cut back by 5 bases and J by 4 bases. CDR3 length: 14 residues. CDR3 amino acids: CAWGGTGGGETQYF. DNA of the CDR3: TGTGCCTGGGGGGGGACAGGAGGTGGAGAGACCCAGTACTTC.

This rearrangement joins TRBV5-1 to TRBJ2-7, with 9 bases matching TRBD1. This CDR3 comprises 19 residues. V trimming: 0 bases; J trimming: 2 bases; junction bases outside the gene matches: 15. Germline CDR1 reads SGHRS; CDR2 reads YFSETQ. CDR3 in amino acids: CASSLASSLGTGKPYEQYF. The CDR3 DNA reads as TGCGCCAGCAGCTTGGCATCAAGTCTAGGGACAGGGAAGCCCTACGAGCAGTACTTC.

The chain uses TRBV29-1 and TRBJ2-3; 9 bases match TRBD2. V gave up 4 bases and J gave up 0 bases; unmatched junction bases: 5. This CDR3 has 15 residues. Germline CDR1 SQVTM, CDR2 ANQGSEA. CDR3: CSVAPTSGSTDTQYF. The CDR3 coding sequence is TGCAGCGTTGCCCCAACTAGCGGGAGCACAGATACGCAGTATTTT.

This sequence joins TRBV7-2 and TRBJ2-5; D may be TRBD2 (5 bases). Trimming left V 1 base short and J 4 bases short, with 10 bases between. The CDR3 spans 14 residues. CDR1 is SGHTA, CDR2 FQGNSA, per germline. CDR3 nucleotides: TGTGCCAGCAGCTTAGTCGGGATCGGAGAGACCCAGTACTTC. It yields the protein CASSLVGIGETQYF.

The genes are TRBV13 and TRBJ1-1; possibly TRBD1 for D (5 bases). This CDR3 has 13 residues. The V gene's germline CDR1 is PRHDT and CDR2 FYEKMQ (reference sequence). V shed 3 bases and J shed 4 bases, with 9 bases lying between them. The CDR3 DNA follows: TGTGCCAGCAGCTTGGGGGGAGGCACTGAAGCTTTCTTT. It codes for CASSLGGGTEAFF.

V is TRBV5-1 and J is TRBJ2-3; 9 bases are shared with TRBD2. CDR1 is SGHRS and CDR2 is YFSETQ in the germline V gene. The J segment lost 4 bases and the V segment lost 2 bases, leaving 5 bases of the junction unmatched. CDR3 size: 15 residues. The CDR3 sequence is CASSFLRGGADTQYF. The DNA of the CDR3 is TGCGCCAGCAGCTTCTTGCGGGGGGGTGCAGATACGCAGTATTTT.

The chain is built from TRBV28 and TRBJ1-2; unclear D gene. Trimming stripped 3 bases from V and 6 bases from J, with 2 bases between. The CDR3 loop spans 10 amino acids. CDR1 and CDR2 from the germline V gene are MDHEN and SYDVKM. CDR3 protein: CASSFNGYTF. The CDR3 DNA reads TGTGCCAGCAGTTTTAATGGCTACACCTTC.

The gene calls are TRBV5-8 and TRBJ2-3, with D tentatively TRBD2 (6 bases). The CDR3 extends over 14 amino acids. Trimming took 1 base from V and 3 from J, leaving 9 bases between them. The V gene's germline CDR1 is SGHTS and CDR2 YDEGEE. The DNA for the CDR3 is TGTGCCAGCAGCTTGTCGGCGGGAACAGATACGCAGTATTTT. Its protein product is CASSLSAGTDTQYF.

This CDR3 reads CATSDVGLGYGYTF. The CDR3 DNA reads as TGTGCCACCAGTGACGTGGGCCTCGGCTATGGCTACACCTTC. This sequence joins TRBV24-1 and TRBJ1-2; D is unclear. CDR1 and CDR2 from the germline V gene are KGHDR and SFDVKD. Trimming cost V 4 bases and J 4 bases, with 12 bases left between them. The CDR3 totals 14 residues.

The sample holds one count of this clone. This sequence joins TRBV4-2 and TRBJ2-7; TRBD2 might be the D (6 bases). The J call may not be correct, given that the DNA end is closer to TRBJ2-5. CDR1 and CDR2 (germline): LGHNA, YNFKEQ. The CDR3 extends over 14 amino acids. The CDR3 region is CASSGSLGGQTQYF. The CDR3 DNA is TGTGCCAGCAGCGGCAGTCTCGGAGGGCAGACCCAGTACTTC.

The rearrangement links TRBV7-8 to TRBJ1-1; D is perhaps TRBD1 (5 bases). Looked up from germline, CDR1 is SGHVS and CDR2 is FQNEAQ. CDR3 length equals 15 residues. V gave up 1 base and J gave up 0 bases, with 9 bases separating them. The CDR3 bases are TGTGCCAGCAGCTTAGGGGGGACTGTGAACACTGAAGCTTTCTTT. This gives the protein CASSLGGTVNTEAFF.

This sequence joins TRBV7-2 and TRBJ2-7, with unresolved D. From germline, CDR1 is SGHTA and CDR2 FQGNSA. V was shortened by 0 bases and J by 4 bases, with 7 bases between the two germline ends. The CDR3 sequence is 13 residues long. The DNA of the CDR3 is TGTGCCAGCAGCTTAGCCTCGACTTACGAGCAGTACTTC. This encodes CASSLASTYEQYF. Looking up the rest from reference TRBV7-2 and TRBJ2-7 gives the full variable domain: GAGVSQSPSNKVTEKGKDVELRCDPISGHTALYWYRQSLGQGLEFLIYFQGNSAPDKSGLPSDRFSAERTGGSVSTLTIQRTQQEDSAVYLCASSLASTYEQYFGPGTRLTVT.

The gene calls are TRBV5-1 and TRBJ1-1; D is uncertain. Germline V gene sequence: CDR1 SGHRS, CDR2 YFSETQ. The CDR3 is 11 amino acids. V was shortened by 0 bases and J by 10 bases, with 7 bases between the two germline ends. CDR3 coding DNA: TGCGCCAGCAGCTTGGAGGGAGTAGCTTTCTTT. It specifies CASSLEGVAFF.

The rearrangement joins TRBV5-5 to TRBJ1-3, with D possibly being TRBD1 (5 bases). This CDR3 has 17 residues. Trimming took off 1 base at V and 0 bases at J, with 14 bases between the two ends. The germline CDR1 and CDR2 sequences are SGHKS and YYEKEE (reference sequence). The CDR3 loop reads CASSLWVDIRSGNTIYF. The CDR3 bases are TGTGCCAGCAGCTTGTGGGTGGACATTCGCTCTGGAAACACCATATATTTT.

This clone has more than one count but fewer than ten. J is TRBJ2-7 and V is TRBV4-1; tentative D call: TRBD1 (5 bases). Trimming cost V 1 base and J 5 bases, with 9 bases left between them. CDR1 MGHRA and CDR2 YSYEKL come from the germline V gene. The CDR3 runs 13 residues. The CDR3: CASSQVGEDEQYF. The CDR3 DNA reads as TGCGCCAGCAGCCAAGTAGGGGAAGACGAGCAGTACTTC.